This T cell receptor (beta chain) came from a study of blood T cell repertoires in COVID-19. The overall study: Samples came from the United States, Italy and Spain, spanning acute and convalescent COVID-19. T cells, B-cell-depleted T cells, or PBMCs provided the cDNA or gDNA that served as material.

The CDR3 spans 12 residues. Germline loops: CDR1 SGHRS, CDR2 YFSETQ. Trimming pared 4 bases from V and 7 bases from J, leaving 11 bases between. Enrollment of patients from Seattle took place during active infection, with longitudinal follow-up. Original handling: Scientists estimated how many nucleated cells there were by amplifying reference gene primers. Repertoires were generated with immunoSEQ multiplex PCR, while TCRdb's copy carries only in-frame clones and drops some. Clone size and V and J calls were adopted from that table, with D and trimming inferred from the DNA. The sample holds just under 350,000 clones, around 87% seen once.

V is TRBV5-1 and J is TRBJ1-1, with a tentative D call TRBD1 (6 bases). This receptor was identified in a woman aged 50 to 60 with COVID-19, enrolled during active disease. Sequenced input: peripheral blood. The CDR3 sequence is CASSPQGFEAFF. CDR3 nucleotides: TGCGCCAGCAGCCCACAGGGATTTGAAGCTTTCTTT. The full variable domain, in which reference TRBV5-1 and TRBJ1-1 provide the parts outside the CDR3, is KAGVTQTPRYLIKTRGQQVTLSCSPISGHRSVSWYQQTPGQGLQFLFEYFSETQRNKGNFPGRFSGRQFSNSRSEMNVSTLELGDSALYLCASSPQGFEAFFGQGTRLTVV.